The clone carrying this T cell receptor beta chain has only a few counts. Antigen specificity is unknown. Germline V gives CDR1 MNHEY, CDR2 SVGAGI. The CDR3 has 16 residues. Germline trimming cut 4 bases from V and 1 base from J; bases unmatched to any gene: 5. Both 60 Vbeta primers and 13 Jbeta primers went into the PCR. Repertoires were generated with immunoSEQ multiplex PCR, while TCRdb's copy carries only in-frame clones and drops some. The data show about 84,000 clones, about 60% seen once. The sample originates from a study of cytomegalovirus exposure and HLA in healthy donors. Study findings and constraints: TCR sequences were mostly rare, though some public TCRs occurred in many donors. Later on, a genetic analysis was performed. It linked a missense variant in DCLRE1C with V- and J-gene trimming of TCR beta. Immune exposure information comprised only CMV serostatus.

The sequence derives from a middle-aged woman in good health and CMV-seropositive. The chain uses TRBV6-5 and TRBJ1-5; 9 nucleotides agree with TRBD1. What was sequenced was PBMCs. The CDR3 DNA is TGTGCCAGCAGTTCACAGGGGGCCCGGAGCAATCAGCCCCAGCATTTT. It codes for CASSSQGARSNQPQHF.